The T cell receptor beta chain under discussion was sequenced for a study of post-analysis software for immune sequencing data. Study-wide findings and caveats: About 5 TRBV segments (TRBV5-6, TRBV5-1 and TRBV20-1 among them) occurred more frequently in patients than in controls. Samples from one preparation batch, clustered by F measure, grouped strongly together.

As concerns this clonotype: Its antigen is unknown.

The germline V gene encodes CDR1 DFQATT and CDR2 SNEGSKA (reference sequence). V dropped 3 bases and J dropped 0; count of bases not matched to a gene: 12. The CDR3 covers 19 residues. Built from TCR beta cDNA, the libraries had unique molecular identifiers in them. TCRdb re-called the PCR reads with MiXCR, one entry per CDR3 protein. The sample lists a few hundred thousand distinct CDR3 sequences, 45% occurring once. The receptor's source is a girl aged 10-17 years with multiple sclerosis. Source material: blood. The genes are TRBV20-1 and TRBJ2-4; TRBD2 matches at 12 bases. The CDR3 here is CSASRLAGVKGVAKNIQYF. CDR3 in DNA: TGCAGTGCTAGCAGACTAGCGGGAGTTAAGGGGGTAGCCAAAAACATTCAGTACTTC.